The 20 T cell receptor beta chains presented below share a single source sample, sequenced in a study of blood T cell repertoires in COVID-19. Assay: immunoSEQ multiplex PCR; the TCRdb copy retains only in-frame clones and omits some. The data contain 130,000 to 150,000 clones, around nine tenths of them singletons. Material: peripheral blood. Receptors originate from a human donor in a cohort sampled during active COVID-19.

This chain joins TRBV6-6 and TRBJ2-7; D unresolved. The V and J ends lost 3 bases and 0 bases respectively, with 6 bases between them. The length of the CDR3 is 13 residues. The V gene's germline CDR1 is MNHNY and CDR2 SVGAGI (reference sequence). The CDR3 sequence is CASSYPLSYEQYF. CDR3 nucleotides: TGTGCCAGCAGTTATCCTCTCTCCTACGAGCAGTACTTC.

As regards this clone: Other DNA sequences in the same sample also yield this CDR3. This chain links TRBV5-6 with TRBJ2-2; D uncertain. Trimming removed 4 bases at V and 1 base at J, with 5 bases between. Germline loops: CDR1 SGHDT, CDR2 YYEEEE. The CDR3 has 13 residues. CDR3 amino acids: CASSELNTGELFF. The CDR3 nucleotides are TGTGCCAGCAGCGAGCTGAACACCGGGGAGCTGTTTTTT.

Concerning this clone itself: This CDR3 is also generated by other DNA sequences in the sample. This chain joins TRBV18 and TRBJ2-3; no clear D gene. The length of the CDR3 is 14 residues. Germline lookup yields CDR1 KGHSH and CDR2 LQKENI. V was shortened by 2 bases and J by 0 bases, with 6 bases between the two germline ends. The CDR3 sequence: CASSPGLSTDTQYF. CDR3 DNA: TGTGCCAGCTCACCAGGGCTTAGCACAGATACGCAGTATTTT.

V is TRBV19 and J is TRBJ2-1; no clear D. CDR1 is LNHDA, CDR2 SQIVND, per germline (reference sequence). Trimming removed 3 bases from V and 5 bases from J, with 14 bases in between. The CDR3 sequence is 15 residues long. In nucleotides, the CDR3 is TGTGCCAGTAGTATGCACCATCTGGGCCACAATGAGCAGTTCTTC. It translates to CASSMHHLGHNEQFF.

This chain connects TRBV6-6 to TRBJ2-4, with 8 nucleotides matching TRBD2. Germline values: CDR1 MNHNY, CDR2 SVGAGI (reference sequence). This CDR3 has 16 residues. V lost 4 bases and J lost 7; bases outside the gene matches: 12. CDR3 sequence reads: CASSFNDGGASNIQYF. In DNA form, the CDR3 reads TGTGCCAGCAGTTTTAATGACGGGGGGGCGAGTAACATTCAGTACTTC.

This clone came up a few times. As DNA, the CDR3 is TGTGCCAGCAGCTTAGTAGAGCCTAACTATGGCTACACCTTC. As protein: CASSLVEPNYGYTF. The V gene is TRBV7-9, the J gene TRBJ1-2; D is unresolved. The CDR3 is made up of 14 amino acids. With 1 base removed from V and 0 bases from J, the gap between germline ends came to 6 bases. CDR1 is SEHNR and CDR2 is FQNEAQ in the germline V gene (reference sequence).

This chain joins TRBV7-8 and TRBJ2-3; TRBD1 is a possible D gene (6 bases). Trimming stripped 8 bases from V and 5 bases from J, with 14 bases between. The length of the CDR3 is 13 residues. Germline V gene data show CDR1 as SGHVS and CDR2 as FQNEAQ. The CDR3 DNA sequence: TGTGCCAGCCAGGGGCAGGCAATAGATACGCAGTATTTT. Residues: CASQGQAIDTQYF.

This rearrangement joins TRBV5-6 to TRBJ1-2; D ambiguous. The V gene lost 4 bases and the J gene lost 4 bases, with 11 bases spanning the gap. CDR3 length: 13 amino acids. CDR1 is SGHDT and CDR2 is YYEEEE in the germline V gene. Here the CDR3 DNA reads TGTGCCAGCAGCGGGGTTGGGAGCTATGGCTACACCTTC. This encodes CASSGVGSYGYTF.

This chain uses TRBV27 with TRBJ1-2, with 8 nucleotides matching TRBD1. Trimming cost V 4 bases and J 11 bases; bases outside gene matches: 9. This CDR3 is built from 13 residues. Germline CDR1 and CDR2: MNHEY and SMNVEV (reference sequence). CDR3 region: CASSYVRGRGYTF. CDR3 DNA: TGTGCCAGCAGTTATGTCAGGGGGCGCGGGTACACCTTC.

This clone was counted a single time. The V call is TRBV2, the J call TRBJ2-4; 11 bases align to TRBD2. Losses at the gene ends were 3 bases for V and 5 bases for J; bases not matched to a gene: 12. The germline gives CDR1 SNHLY, CDR2 FYNNEI. The CDR3 covers 18 residues. The CDR3: CASSESASGGISENIQYF. The CDR3 DNA reads TGTGCCAGCAGTGAGAGCGCTAGCGGGGGGATATCTGAAAACATTCAGTACTTC.

The CDR3 region has the DNA TGTGCCAGCACTCGACAGGGGAACTCTGGAAACACCATATATTTT. It translates to CASTRQGNSGNTIYF. V gene TRBV9 combines with J gene TRBJ1-3, with 8 bases lining up with TRBD1. CDR3 length equals 15 residues. CDR1 SGDLS and CDR2 YYNGEE come from the germline V gene. V lost 6 bases and J lost 0; bases outside the gene matches: 5.

The gene calls are TRBV29-1 and TRBJ1-5; TRBD1 aligns across 10 bases. Trimming cost V 7 bases and J 6 bases; bases outside gene matches: 6. The length of the CDR3 is 13 residues. In germline, CDR1 is SQVTM, CDR2 ANQGSEA. The CDR3 protein is CSAGTGEFQPQHF. As DNA, the CDR3 is TGCAGCGCCGGGACAGGGGAGTTTCAGCCCCAGCATTTT.

This chain uses TRBV11-2 with TRBJ2-2, with 7 bases lining up with TRBD1. The length of the CDR3 is 15 residues. In germline, CDR1 is SGHAT, CDR2 FQNNGV. V was pared by 5 bases and J by 7 bases, with 10 bases of the junction left unmatched. DNA of the CDR3: TGTGCCAGCAGCCTACAGACAGGGACGAACGGGGAGCTGTTTTTT. Its protein is CASSLQTGTNGELFF. Complete variable domain (other parts from reference TRBV11-2 and TRBJ2-2): EAGVAQSPRYKIIEKRQSVAFWCNPISGHATLYWYQQILGQGPKLLIQFQNNGVVDDSQLPKDRFSAERLKGVDSTLKIQPAKLEDSAVYLCASSLQTGTNGELFFGEGSRLTVL.

The CDR3 bases are TGTGCCAGCAGTGACGAACACAACTATGGCTACACCTTC. Its translation is CASSDEHNYGYTF. The V gene is TRBV2, the J gene TRBJ1-2, with D uncertain. V was pared by 3 bases and J by 2 bases, with 7 bases between. The CDR3 has 13 residues. In germline, CDR1 is SNHLY, CDR2 FYNNEI.

The V gene is TRBV7-9, the J gene TRBJ2-3, with TRBD2 identical over 8 bases. Trimming took 4 bases from V and 0 from J; bases not matched to a gene: 3. The germline CDR1 and CDR2 sequences are SEHNR and FQNEAQ (reference sequence). CDR3 size: 15 residues. CDR3 region: CASSSSGGSTDTQYF. The CDR3 coding sequence is TGTGCCAGCAGCTCCAGCGGGGGTAGCACAGATACGCAGTATTTT.

This clone was observed once. The chain links TRBV19 to TRBJ1-3; 7 nucleotides line up with TRBD1. J gave up 2 bases and V 3 bases, and 10 bases lay outside the gene matches. The CDR3 totals 17 residues. The germline gives CDR1 LNHDA, CDR2 SQIVND (reference sequence). CDR3 DNA: TGTGCCAGTAGTATTGGACAGGCTATGACGGCTGGAAACACCATATATTTT. It specifies CASSIGQAMTAGNTIYF.

This chain uses TRBV27 with TRBJ1-6, with a possible D match to TRBD1 (5 bases). The germline CDR1 and CDR2 sequences are MNHEY and SMNVEV (reference sequence). The CDR3 sequence is 16 residues long. V shed 2 bases and J shed 0 bases, with 8 bases lying between them. In nucleotides, the CDR3 is TGTGCCAGCAGTTTAGGGGGGGGCTCCTATAATTCACCCCTCCACTTT. It translates to CASSLGGGSYNSPLHF.

This clone has more than one count but fewer than ten. V is TRBV13 and J is TRBJ2-7; D is possibly TRBD1 (6 bases). The germline V gene has CDR1 PRHDT and CDR2 FYEKMQ (reference sequence). The CDR3 totals 14 residues. The V gene lost 1 base and the J gene lost 9 bases, with 16 bases spanning the gap. CDR3 sequence (DNA): TGTGCCAGCAGCTTAGCCAGGGGACAATTTGGGCAGTACTTC. Translating it yields CASSLARGQFGQYF.

This chain uses TRBV7-9 with TRBJ1-3; D perhaps matches TRBD1 (5 bases). Between the trimmed V and J ends, which lost 1 base and 4 bases, there was a span of 11 bases. Looked up from germline, CDR1 is SEHNR and CDR2 is FQNEAQ (reference sequence). The CDR3 runs to 15 residues. The CDR3: CASSLEGTSGNTIYF. CDR3 DNA sequence: TGTGCCAGCAGCTTAGAAGGGACTTCCGGAAACACCATATATTTT. Complete variable domain (other parts from reference TRBV7-9 and TRBJ1-3): DTGVSQNPRHKITKRGQNVTFRCDPISEHNRLYWYRQTLGQGPEFLTYFQNEAQLEKSRLLSDRFSAERPKGSFSTLEIQRTEQGDSAMYLCASSLEGTSGNTIYFGEGSWLTVV.

This clone has more than one count but fewer than ten. In DNA, the CDR3 is TGTGCCAGCAGCTTAGCAGGCGGGCAGACCTACGAGCAGTACTTC. Translating it yields CASSLAGGQTYEQYF. V usage is TRBV7-9 and J usage is TRBJ2-7, with a tentative D call TRBD2 (5 bases). Germline V CDR1 and CDR2: SEHNR, FQNEAQ (reference sequence). The V end was cut by 0 bases, the J end by 2 bases, with 11 bases between. The CDR3 is made up of 15 amino acids.